The 18 T cell receptor beta chains presented below share a single source sample, sequenced in a study of T cells in Graves' hyperthyroidism and ophthalmopathy. Amplification of TCR beta CDR3 regions used RNA as the template. The HTBI primer set was used in a first-round RT-PCR of the TCR CDR3. Each CDR3 protein is one row after TCRdb ran MiXCR on the multiplex PCR reads. The data show fewer than 900,000 distinct CDR3 sequences, roughly a sixth seen once. The sequenced material came from blood. These receptors were obtained from a woman aged 50 to 60 with Graves' hyperthyroidism that later progressed to Graves' ophthalmopathy.

This clonotype was picked up a small number of times. The chain is built from TRBV29-1 and TRBJ2-1; D is tentatively TRBD1 or TRBD2 (6 bases each). The V end lost 1 base, the J end lost 8 bases, and 15 bases lay between the germline ends. This CDR3 has 14 amino acids. Germline loops: CDR1 SQVTM, CDR2 ANQGSEA. The CDR3 nucleotides are TGCAGCGTTGAAGGAGGGGGGCGTGGGGATGAGCAGTTCTTC. This sequence encodes CSVEGGGRGDEQFF.

The chain has TRBV7-9 and TRBJ2-5, with a weak D call TRBD1 (6 bases). V lost 3 bases, J lost 5 bases, and 16 bases lay in between. This CDR3 spans 15 amino acids. From germline, CDR1 is SEHNR and CDR2 FQNEAQ (reference sequence). CDR3 in amino acids: CASSFFSPGEETQYF. CDR3 bases: TGTGCCAGCAGCTTTTTTTCTCCAGGGGAGGAGACCCAGTACTTC.

V usage is TRBV9 and J usage is TRBJ2-1; 9 bases are a match to TRBD2. The CDR3 extends over 15 amino acids. CDR1 is SGDLS and CDR2 is YYNGEE in the germline V gene. V gave up 3 bases and J gave up 4 bases; unmatched junction bases: 5. The CDR3 spells CASSGSGGPYNEQFF. CDR3 DNA sequence: TGTGCCAGCAGCGGCAGCGGGGGGCCGTACAATGAGCAGTTCTTC. The whole variable domain, remainder taken from reference TRBV9 and TRBJ2-1, is DSGVTQTPKHLITATGQRVTLRCSPRSGDLSVYWYQQSLDQGLQFLIQYYNGEERAKGNILERFSAQQFPDLHSELNLSSLELGDSALYFCASSGSGGPYNEQFFGPGTRLTVL.

As concerns this clonotype: One end of the junction is discordant with germline, which a read error may explain. CDR3 bases: TGTGCCAGCAACCCCAGGGACCGTAGCTCCTATAATTCACCCCTCCGCTTT. Translating it yields CASNPRDRSSYNSPLRF. V gene TRBV6-1 combines with J gene TRBJ1-6; TRBD1 might be the D (5 bases). The length of the CDR3 is 17 residues. The germline V gene has CDR1 MNHNS and CDR2 SASEGT.

This clonotype was picked up many times. The V call is TRBV20-1, the J call TRBJ2-5; D uncertain. Germline assignment: CDR1 DFQATT and CDR2 SNEGSKA (reference sequence). V gave up 4 bases and J gave up 4 bases, with 7 bases separating them. The CDR3 has 11 residues. The CDR3 nucleotides are TGCAGTGCTACCTCCTTAGAGACCCAGTACTTC. Translation: CSATSLETQYF.

Regarding this clonotype: A much larger clone differs from this one at a single base, so this may be a read error. J is TRBJ2-1 and V is TRBV5-1; 12 bases align to TRBD2. The junction had 3 bases not matched to a gene; V was cut back by 0 bases and J by 8 bases. Germline V lookup: CDR1 SGHRS, CDR2 YFSETQ. The CDR3 is made up of 15 amino acids. CDR3 sequence reads: CASSLGTSGADEQFF. The CDR3 coding sequence is TGCGCCAGCAGCTTGGGGACTAGCGGGGCCGATGAGCAGTTCTTC. The variable domain in full, completed from reference TRBV5-1 and TRBJ2-1, reads KAGVTQTPRYLIKTRGQQVTLSCSPISGHRSVSWYQQTPGQGLQFLFEYFSETQRNKGNFPGRFSGRQFSNSRSEMNVSTLELGDSALYLCASSLGTSGADEQFFGPGTRLTVL.

This clonotype appeared a few times. The chain combines TRBV6-1 with TRBJ1-3, with D possibly being TRBD1 (6 bases). V was trimmed by 5 bases and J by 1 base, leaving 12 bases between them. Germline assignment: CDR1 MNHNS and CDR2 SASEGT. CDR3 length: 15 residues. In DNA, the CDR3 is TGTGCCAGCAGTAGACAGGCCCGATCTGGAAACACCATATATTTT. Translating it yields CASSRQARSGNTIYF.

CDR3 loop: CALGPYGASGNTIYF. In nucleotides, the CDR3 is TGTGCCCTAGGCCCGTACGGGGCTTCTGGAAACACCATATATTTT. The chain joins TRBV7-9 to TRBJ1-3; TRBD1 might be the D (5 bases). Trimming pared 11 bases from V and 1 base from J, leaving 18 bases between. Germline V gives CDR1 SEHNR, CDR2 FQNEAQ (reference sequence). This CDR3 is built from 15 residues.

This clonotype has only a few counts. V and J are TRBV7-3 and TRBJ1-1; no clear D. Germline loops: CDR1 SGHTA, CDR2 FQGTGA. V gave up 0 bases and J gave up 3 bases, with 14 bases separating them. CDR3 length equals 16 residues. The CDR3 loop reads CASSLTFVGLHTEAFF. CDR3 bases: TGTGCCAGCAGCTTAACGTTCGTAGGCCTGCACACTGAAGCTTTCTTT.

This clonotype has just a few counts. The J gene is TRBJ1-2, the V gene TRBV7-9, with 7 bases fitting TRBD1. Germline CDR1 reads SEHNR; CDR2 reads FQNEAQ (reference sequence). The CDR3 covers 15 residues. J lost 0 bases, V lost 5 bases, and 6 bases had no gene match. CDR3 coding DNA: TGTGCCAGCAGCGCGGGACAGCTAGCTAACTATGGCTACACCTTC. Translating gives CASSAGQLANYGYTF.

This clonotype appeared many times. The chain employs TRBV7-9 and TRBJ2-3; D possibly corresponds to TRBD1 (5 bases). CDR3 size: 15 residues. Trimming cost V 2 bases and J 4 bases, with 13 bases left between them. CDR1 is SEHNR and CDR2 is FQNEAQ in the germline V gene (reference sequence). The chain's CDR3 is CASSLLTGLPDTQYF. The CDR3 nucleotides are TGTGCCAGCAGCTTATTAACAGGTCTTCCAGATACGCAGTATTTT.

This clonotype has only a few counts. The chain recombines TRBV5-1 with TRBJ2-7; the match to TRBD2 covers 10 bases. The CDR3 spans 15 residues. V shed 6 bases, J shed 3 bases, and the junction held 9 bases outside the gene matches. Germline V gene data show CDR1 as SGHRS and CDR2 as YFSETQ. This CDR3 is CASNALAGVIYEQYF. CDR3 DNA sequence: TGCGCCAGCAACGCTCTAGCGGGGGTGATCTACGAGCAGTACTTC.

The rearrangement links TRBV19 to TRBJ2-3, with TRBD2 matching 9 bases. With 1 base clipped from V and 2 bases from J, the junction kept 7 bases outside the gene matches. Per the germline V gene, CDR1 is LNHDA and CDR2 is SQIVND (reference sequence). The CDR3 loop spans 17 amino acids. The CDR3 bases are TGTGCCAGTAGTATAGTCGGATCTAGCGGGGCCACAGATACGCAGTATTTT. Translated, it gives CASSIVGSSGATDTQYF.

This clonotype was seen many times. The V and J genes are TRBV27 and TRBJ1-1, with D perhaps TRBD1 (5 bases). This CDR3 has 18 amino acids. The germline gives CDR1 MNHEY, CDR2 SMNVEV (reference sequence). The V end was cut by 1 base, the J end by 0 bases, with 18 bases between. The CDR3 bases are TGTGCCAGCAGTTTATACGGGACCGTGACGAGGCTGAACACTGAAGCTTTCTTT. Translated: CASSLYGTVTRLNTEAFF.

This clonotype was recorded many times. This chain links TRBV12-3 or TRBV12-4 with TRBJ2-1; 7 bases line up with TRBD2. The CDR3 covers 16 residues. V was pared by 2 bases and J by 1 base, with 5 bases of the junction left unmatched. The chain's CDR3 is CASSLTLGGSYNEQFF. Written as DNA, the CDR3 is TGTGCCAGCAGTTTAACATTGGGGGGGTCCTACAATGAGCAGTTCTTC.

For this clonotype: This sequence may be a read error, since a much larger clone differs from it by one base. The chain links TRBV18 to TRBJ1-2, with TRBD1 matching 8 bases. Germline assignment: CDR1 KGHSH and CDR2 LQKENI. The CDR3 has 16 amino acids. With 3 bases clipped from V and 4 bases from J, the junction kept 10 bases outside the gene matches. CDR3 in amino acids: CASSPRTGTMSYGYTF. CDR3 sequence (DNA): TGTGCCAGCTCACCGAGGACAGGGACCATGAGCTATGGCTACACCTTC.

The sample holds many counts of this clonotype. The CDR3: CASSYFRTGGDYGYTF. In DNA, the CDR3 is TGTGCCAGCAGTTACTTCCGGACAGGGGGAGACTATGGCTACACCTTC. V and J are TRBV6-6 and TRBJ1-2; 10 bases match TRBD1. V shed 1 base and J 3 bases; nucleotides not matched to a gene: 5. The CDR3 contains 16 residues. Looked up from germline, CDR1 is MNHNY and CDR2 is SVGAGI (reference sequence).

This clonotype was seen a handful of times. The CDR3, as DNA: TGTGCCAGCAGCGTGGACCCCAACCCCCCCGGGGAGCTGTTTTTT. Its translation: CASSVDPNPPGELFF. The chain links TRBV9 to TRBJ2-2, with D uncertain. The CDR3 sequence is 15 residues long. Germline V gene sequence: CDR1 SGDLS, CDR2 YYNGEE. Trimming removed 2 bases at V and 6 bases at J, with 14 bases between.